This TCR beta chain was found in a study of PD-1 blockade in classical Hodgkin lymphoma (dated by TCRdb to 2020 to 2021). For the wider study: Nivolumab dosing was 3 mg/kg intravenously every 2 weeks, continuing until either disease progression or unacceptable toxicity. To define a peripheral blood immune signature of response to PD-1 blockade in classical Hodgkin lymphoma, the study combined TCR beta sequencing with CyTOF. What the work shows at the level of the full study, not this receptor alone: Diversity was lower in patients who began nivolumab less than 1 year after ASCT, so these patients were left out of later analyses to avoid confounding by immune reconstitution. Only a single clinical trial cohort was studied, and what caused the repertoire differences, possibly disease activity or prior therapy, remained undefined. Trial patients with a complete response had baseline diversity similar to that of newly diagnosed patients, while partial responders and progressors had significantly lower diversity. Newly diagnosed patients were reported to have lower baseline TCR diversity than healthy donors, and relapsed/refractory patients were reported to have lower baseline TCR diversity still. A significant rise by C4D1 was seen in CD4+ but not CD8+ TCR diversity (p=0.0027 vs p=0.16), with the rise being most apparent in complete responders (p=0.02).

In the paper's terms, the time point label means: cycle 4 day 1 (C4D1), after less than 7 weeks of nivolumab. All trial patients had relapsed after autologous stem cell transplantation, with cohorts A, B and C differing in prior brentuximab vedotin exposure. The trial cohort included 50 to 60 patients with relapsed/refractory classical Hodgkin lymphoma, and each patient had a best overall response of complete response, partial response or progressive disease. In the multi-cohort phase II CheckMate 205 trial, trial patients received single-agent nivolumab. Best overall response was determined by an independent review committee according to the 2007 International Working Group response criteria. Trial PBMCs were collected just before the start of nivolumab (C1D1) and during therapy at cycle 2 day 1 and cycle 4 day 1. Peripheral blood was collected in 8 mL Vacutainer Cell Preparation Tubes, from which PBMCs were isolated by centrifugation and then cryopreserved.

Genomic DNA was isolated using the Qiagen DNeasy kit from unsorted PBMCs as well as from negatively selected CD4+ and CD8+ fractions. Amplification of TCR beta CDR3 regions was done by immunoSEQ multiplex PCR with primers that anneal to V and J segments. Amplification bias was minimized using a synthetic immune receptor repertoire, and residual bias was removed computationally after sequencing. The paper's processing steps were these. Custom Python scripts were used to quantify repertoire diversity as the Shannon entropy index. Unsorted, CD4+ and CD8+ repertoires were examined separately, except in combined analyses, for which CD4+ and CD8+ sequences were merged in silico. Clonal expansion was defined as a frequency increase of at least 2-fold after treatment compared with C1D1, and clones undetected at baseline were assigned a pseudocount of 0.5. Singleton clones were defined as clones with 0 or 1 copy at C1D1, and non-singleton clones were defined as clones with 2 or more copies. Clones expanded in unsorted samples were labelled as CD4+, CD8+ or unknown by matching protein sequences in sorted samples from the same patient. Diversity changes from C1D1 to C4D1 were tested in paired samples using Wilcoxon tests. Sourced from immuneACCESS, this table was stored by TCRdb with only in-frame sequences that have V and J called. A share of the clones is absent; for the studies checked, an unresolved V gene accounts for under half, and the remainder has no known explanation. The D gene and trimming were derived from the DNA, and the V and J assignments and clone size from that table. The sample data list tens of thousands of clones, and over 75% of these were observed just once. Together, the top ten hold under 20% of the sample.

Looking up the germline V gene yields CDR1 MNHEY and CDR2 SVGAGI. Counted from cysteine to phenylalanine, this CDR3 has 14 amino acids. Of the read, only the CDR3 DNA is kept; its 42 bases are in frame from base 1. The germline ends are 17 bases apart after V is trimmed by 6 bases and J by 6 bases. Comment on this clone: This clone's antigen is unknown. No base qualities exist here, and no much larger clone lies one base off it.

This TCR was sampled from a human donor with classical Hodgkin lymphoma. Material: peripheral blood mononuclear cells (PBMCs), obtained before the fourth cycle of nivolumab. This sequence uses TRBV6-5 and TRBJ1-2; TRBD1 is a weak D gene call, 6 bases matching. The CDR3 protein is CASSRDTRRDGYTF. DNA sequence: TGTGCCAGCAGCCGGGACACCCGACGGGATGGCTACACCTTC.